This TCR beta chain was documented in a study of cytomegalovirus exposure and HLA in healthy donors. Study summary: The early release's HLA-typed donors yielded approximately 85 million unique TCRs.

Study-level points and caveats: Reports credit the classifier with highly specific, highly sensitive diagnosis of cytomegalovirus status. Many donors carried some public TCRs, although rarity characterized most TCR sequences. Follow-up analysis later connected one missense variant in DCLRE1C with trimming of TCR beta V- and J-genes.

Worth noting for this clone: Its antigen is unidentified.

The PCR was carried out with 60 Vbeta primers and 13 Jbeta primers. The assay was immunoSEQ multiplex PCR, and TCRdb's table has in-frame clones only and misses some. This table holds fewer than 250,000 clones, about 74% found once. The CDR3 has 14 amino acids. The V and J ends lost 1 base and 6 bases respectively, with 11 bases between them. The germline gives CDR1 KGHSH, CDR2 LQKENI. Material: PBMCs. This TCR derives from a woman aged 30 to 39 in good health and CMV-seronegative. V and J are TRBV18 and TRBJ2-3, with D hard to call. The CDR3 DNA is TGTGCCAGCTCACCACTCGGTCAGGCGGATACGCAGTATTTT. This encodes CASSPLGQADTQYF.